The rows below give T cell receptor beta chains drawn from one sample of a study of a mutant IDH1 vaccine in newly diagnosed glioma. Produced via immunoSEQ multiplex PCR; TCRdb's table is partial and in-frame only. This table holds some 48,000 clones, over 60% found once. These receptors are not linked to any known antigen. The sequenced sample was PBMCs, obtained from a glioma patient whose treatment included an IDH1 peptide vaccine. The receptor set was obtained from a man in his forties with glioma. Each CDR3 is given with its conserved first and last residue. D genes are given only for firm matches. Clone sizes are given selectively: once, few, many, or a class where the clone is expanded.

few	TRBV30	11	TRBJ2-1	.	TGTGCCTGGAGTGTAGCGTATGAGCAGTTCTTC	CAWSVAYEQFF
.	TRBV30	13	TRBJ1-1	.	TGTGCCTGGAGTGCCGACATAAACACTGAAGCTTTCTTT	CAWSADINTEAFF
.	TRBV7-2	13	TRBJ1-4	.	TGTGCCAGCAGCGGGGGACTTCCTGGGGAACTGTTTTTT	CASSGGLPGELFF
.	TRBV11-2	15	TRBJ2-1	TRBD2	TGTGCCAGCAGCTTAGACCCGAGCGGGGAAAATGAGCAGTTCTTC	CASSLDPSGENEQFF
.	TRBV5-1	15	TRBJ2-1	TRBD2	TGCGCCAGCAGTATGGCTAGCGGGAGGGCCTGTGAGCAGTTCTTC	CASSMASGRACEQFF
.	TRBV7-8	13	TRBJ1-5	.	TGTGCCAGCAGCTTAGAGGGGCGGCAGCCCCAGCATTTT	CASSLEGRQPQHF
.	TRBV15	13	TRBJ2-5	.	TGTGCCACCAGCGCTCGGAGGGGGGAGACCCAGTACTTC	CATSARRGETQYF
.	TRBV25-1	15	TRBJ2-1	TRBD2	TGTGCCAGCAGCCTTAGCGGGAGCTCCTACAATGAGCAGTTCTTC	CASSLSGSSYNEQFF
few	TRBV30	14	TRBJ1-4	.	TGTGCCTGGAGTGTACGACAGGAGGGGCGAAAACTGTTTTTT	CAWSVRQEGRKLFF
.	TRBV9	15	TRBJ2-2	TRBD2	TGTGCCAGCAGCGTAGTAGCGGGAAAGGCCGGGGAGCTGTTTTTT	CASSVVAGKAGELFF
.	TRBV5-1	15	TRBJ1-1	.	TGCGCCAGCAGCTTGGGTGGGGGCTCGAACACTGAAGCTTTCTTT	CASSLGGGSNTEAFF
.	TRBV7-2	14	TRBJ1-1	TRBD1	TGTGCCAGCAGCTTAGCGATGTCAGGGGGCACGGCTTTCTTT	CASSLAMSGGTAFF
once	TRBV10-1	13	TRBJ2-1	.	TGCGCCAGCAGTGAGTCGGGGCGGTGGGAGCAGTTCTTC	CASSESGRWEQFF
few	TRBV6-1	13	TRBJ2-2	.	TGTGCCAGCCTCGACAGGTTGGGCGGGGAGCTGTTTTTT	CASLDRLGGELFF
.	TRBV9	19	TRBJ1-1	TRBD1	TGTGCCAGCAGCAAACACTTGGGACAGGGGGGCTACATGAACACTGAAGCTTTCTTT	CASSKHLGQGGYMNTEAFF
.	TRBV7-9	16	TRBJ1-1	.	TGTGCCAGCAGCTTAGTTGGGAGGGGGATAAACACTGAAGCTTTCTTT	CASSLVGRGINTEAFF
.	TRBV19	15	TRBJ1-5	.	TGTGCCAGTAGTAGCCTTGAAGGCAGGCTCCAGCCCCAGCATTTT	CASSSLEGRLQPQHF
once	TRBV6-5	13	TRBJ1-1	TRBD1	TGTGCCAGCGGGTCCACAGGGGGCACTGAAGCTTTCTTT	CASGSTGGTEAFF
.	TRBV6-1	15	TRBJ2-1	TRBD1	TGTGCCAGCAAGCACCGGACAGGGCAAGCAAATGAGCAGTTCTTC	CASKHRTGQANEQFF
.	TRBV7-2	16	TRBJ2-2	TRBD1	TGTGCCAGCAGCTTAGCTTACAGGGGGCGGTCCGGGGAGCTGTTTTTT	CASSLAYRGRSGELFF
.	TRBV2	13	TRBJ2-3	.	TGTGCCAGCAGTGATATTCGCACAGATACGCAGTATTTT	CASSDIRTDTQYF
.	TRBV27	15	TRBJ1-4	.	TGTGCCAGCAGTCGGTTCTGGGACACTAATGAAAAACTGTTTTTT	CASSRFWDTNEKLFF
few	TRBV7-8	18	TRBJ2-1	TRBD1	TGTGCCAGCAGCTCGGCCCTACTTACAGGGGATAGATACAATGAGCAGTTCTTC	CASSSALLTGDRYNEQFF
once	TRBV5-1	14	TRBJ1-2	.	TGCGCCAGCAGCTTGGTGAGAGTCGGCTATGGCTACACCTTC	CASSLVRVGYGYTF
.	TRBV7-9	15	TRBJ1-2	.	TGTGCCAGCAGCCTAGGACAGAGCATAAACTATGGCTACACCTTC	CASSLGQSINYGYTF
.	TRBV27	15	TRBJ2-7	.	TGTGCCAGCAGCCCCAGGGGACCCCCGGGTTGGGAGCAGTACTTC	CASSPRGPPGWEQYF
.	TRBV5-1	13	TRBJ1-1	.	TGCGCCAGCATGCTGAGGGGGGGAACTGAAGCTTTCTTT	CASMLRGGTEAFF
.	TRBV29-1	14	TRBJ2-1	TRBD2	TGCAGCGTTGCTGCGGGAGGTGGCCACAATGAGCAGTTCTTC	CSVAAGGGHNEQFF
.	TRBV5-4	15	TRBJ2-3	.	TGTGCCAGCAGCTTGGCCAGCAGTAGCACAGATACGCAGTATTTT	CASSLASSSTDTQYF
.	TRBV11-3	16	TRBJ2-5	.	TGTGCCAGCAGCTCCTACAGGGGAGGGCCCCAAGAGACCCAGTACTTC	CASSSYRGGPQETQYF
few	TRBV7-2	15	TRBJ1-2	TRBD1	TGTGCCAGCAGCGCCCAGGGGGCAGCGGGCTATGGCTACACCTTC	CASSAQGAAGYGYTF
.	TRBV5-1	15	TRBJ2-7	.	TGCGCCAGCAGCCTGGACAGTGCGAGCTCCTACGAGCAGTACTTC	CASSLDSASSYEQYF
.	TRBV4-1	18	TRBJ2-6	.	TGCGCCAGCAGCCAAGAGGGCAGTTCAGGCTCTGGGGCCAACGTCCTGACTTTC	CASSQEGSSGSGANVLTF
once	TRBV9	15	TRBJ1-1	TRBD1	TGTGCCAGCAGCCCCGAAAGGGGACAGACGAAAGAAGCTTTCTTT	CASSPERGQTKEAFF
.	TRBV5-8	14	TRBJ1-2	.	TGTGCCAGCAGCTTGGAGCCCAACGGCTATGGCTACACCTTC	CASSLEPNGYGYTF
.	TRBV5-6	13	TRBJ2-3	.	TGTGCCAGCAGCTCTGGTGGTACAGATACGCAGTATTTT	CASSSGGTDTQYF
.	TRBV27	17	TRBJ2-5	.	TGTGCCAGCAGTTTACGAGGGGGTGGTACAGCCCAAGAGACCCAGTACTTC	CASSLRGGGTAQETQYF
.	TRBV11-1	11	TRBJ2-7	.	TGTGCCAGCAGCTTTTTCTACGAGCAGTACTTC	CASSFFYEQYF
once	TRBV29-1	15	TRBJ2-1	.	TGCAGCGTTGAAGGTCACGAGGGAGGTGTGGCTGAGCAGTTCTTC	CSVEGHEGGVAEQFF
.	TRBV2	19	TRBJ1-5	.	TGTGCCAGCAGAGATGGGACACTGACGAAACGCTATAGCAATCAGCCCCAGCATTTT	CASRDGTLTKRYSNQPQHF
.	TRBV2	11	TRBJ2-7	.	TGTGCCAGCAGGGACGTGGGCGAGCAGTACTTC	CASRDVGEQYF
.	TRBV2	16	TRBJ2-1	TRBD2	TGTGCCAGCAGCGAGAGGACTAGCGGCCAATACAATGAGCAGTTCTTC	CASSERTSGQYNEQFF
.	TRBV15	16	TRBJ2-1	.	TGTGCCACCAGCAGAGAGCAGGGGCCTTTCTACAATGAGCAGTTCTTC	CATSREQGPFYNEQFF
.	TRBV6-1	15	TRBJ2-2	TRBD1	TGTGCCAGCAGAACCCCAGGGGGCGCGACCGGGGAGCTGTTTTTT	CASRTPGGATGELFF
.	TRBV7-2	14	TRBJ2-1	TRBD2	TGTGCCAGCAGCTTAGGTCTAGCGGACAATGAGCAGTTCTTC	CASSLGLADNEQFF
.	TRBV27	14	TRBJ1-1	TRBD1	TGTGCCAGCAGTTCGGACAGGGTGAACACTGAAGCTTTCTTT	CASSSDRVNTEAFF
.	TRBV5-6	16	TRBJ2-3	.	TGTGCCAGCAGCACCCAGGCGGGACGGTACACAGATACGCAGTATTTT	CASSTQAGRYTDTQYF
.	TRBV29-1	16	TRBJ2-3	TRBD1	TGCAGCGTTGCAGGGACAGGGCGACCCTTCAGAAATACGCAGTATTTT	CSVAGTGRPFRNTQYF
.	TRBV27	13	TRBJ2-7	.	TGTGCCAGCAGTTTGGCAGGGCCCTACGAGCAGTACTTC	CASSLAGPYEQYF
.	TRBV6-1	14	TRBJ2-3	.	TGTGCCAGCAGAAGCTCAGCCCACACAGATACGCAGTATTTT	CASRSSAHTDTQYF
.	TRBV7-2	17	TRBJ2-3	.	TGTGCCAGCAGCTCCGCGGGGTCCAGGTTCTTCGTAGATACGCAGTATTTT	CASSSAGSRFFVDTQYF
few	TRBV5-8	15	TRBJ2-2	.	TGTGCCAGCAGCTCCTTTGCTGCCGACACCGGGGAGCTGTTTTTT	CASSSFAADTGELFF
many	TRBV10-3	13	TRBJ1-1	.	TGTGCCATCACTCAGGGCCCAAACACTGAAGCTTTCTTT	CAITQGPNTEAFF